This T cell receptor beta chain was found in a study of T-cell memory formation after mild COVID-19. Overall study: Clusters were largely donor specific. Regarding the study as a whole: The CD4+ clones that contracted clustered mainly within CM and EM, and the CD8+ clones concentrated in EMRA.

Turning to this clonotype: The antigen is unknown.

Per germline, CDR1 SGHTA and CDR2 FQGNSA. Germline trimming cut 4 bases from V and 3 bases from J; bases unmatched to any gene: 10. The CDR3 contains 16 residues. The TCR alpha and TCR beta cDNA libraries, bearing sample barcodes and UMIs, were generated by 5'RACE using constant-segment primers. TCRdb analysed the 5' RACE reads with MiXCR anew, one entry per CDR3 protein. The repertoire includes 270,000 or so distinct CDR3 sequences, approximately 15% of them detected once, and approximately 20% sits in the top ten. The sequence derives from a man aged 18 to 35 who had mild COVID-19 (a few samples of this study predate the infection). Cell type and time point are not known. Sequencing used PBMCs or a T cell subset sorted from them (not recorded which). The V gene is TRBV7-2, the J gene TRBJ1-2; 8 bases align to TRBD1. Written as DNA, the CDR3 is TGTGCCAGCAGCTCGCCGGGACAGGACGGGGACTATGGCTACACCTTC. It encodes CASSSPGQDGDYGYTF.